This T cell receptor (beta chain) was profiled in a study of T cell responses to AZD1222 COVID-19 vaccine. Study-level findings and limits: Spike-specific TCR breadth and depth grew following two AZD1222 doses. Vaccine-associated CD4 TCRs ranged over spike, dominating at 160-218 and 743-854. Baseline testing showed seropositivity in only 6 or 7 AZD1222 recipients.

Comment on this clone: Its antigen is as yet unknown.

Here immunoSEQ multiplex PCR was the method, and the copy in TCRdb shows in-frame clones only, minus some. The sample records about 89,000 clones, approximately 90% being singletons. CDR3 size: 16 residues. Germline assignment: CDR1 KGHDR and CDR2 SFDVKD. The germline V and J ends were trimmed by 3 bases and 0 bases, with 11 bases remaining between them. Pooling covered second doses at about 4 or about 12 weeks. The genes are TRBV24-1 and TRBJ1-3; possible D gene TRBD1, 5 bases. The TCR sequence derives from an adult who received the AZD1222 COVID-19 vaccine. The sequences come from peripheral blood, collected 28 days after the second AZD1222 dose. The CDR3: CATSDPPTVSGNTIYF. DNA of the CDR3: TGTGCCACCAGTGATCCTCCGACAGTCTCTGGAAACACCATATATTTT.